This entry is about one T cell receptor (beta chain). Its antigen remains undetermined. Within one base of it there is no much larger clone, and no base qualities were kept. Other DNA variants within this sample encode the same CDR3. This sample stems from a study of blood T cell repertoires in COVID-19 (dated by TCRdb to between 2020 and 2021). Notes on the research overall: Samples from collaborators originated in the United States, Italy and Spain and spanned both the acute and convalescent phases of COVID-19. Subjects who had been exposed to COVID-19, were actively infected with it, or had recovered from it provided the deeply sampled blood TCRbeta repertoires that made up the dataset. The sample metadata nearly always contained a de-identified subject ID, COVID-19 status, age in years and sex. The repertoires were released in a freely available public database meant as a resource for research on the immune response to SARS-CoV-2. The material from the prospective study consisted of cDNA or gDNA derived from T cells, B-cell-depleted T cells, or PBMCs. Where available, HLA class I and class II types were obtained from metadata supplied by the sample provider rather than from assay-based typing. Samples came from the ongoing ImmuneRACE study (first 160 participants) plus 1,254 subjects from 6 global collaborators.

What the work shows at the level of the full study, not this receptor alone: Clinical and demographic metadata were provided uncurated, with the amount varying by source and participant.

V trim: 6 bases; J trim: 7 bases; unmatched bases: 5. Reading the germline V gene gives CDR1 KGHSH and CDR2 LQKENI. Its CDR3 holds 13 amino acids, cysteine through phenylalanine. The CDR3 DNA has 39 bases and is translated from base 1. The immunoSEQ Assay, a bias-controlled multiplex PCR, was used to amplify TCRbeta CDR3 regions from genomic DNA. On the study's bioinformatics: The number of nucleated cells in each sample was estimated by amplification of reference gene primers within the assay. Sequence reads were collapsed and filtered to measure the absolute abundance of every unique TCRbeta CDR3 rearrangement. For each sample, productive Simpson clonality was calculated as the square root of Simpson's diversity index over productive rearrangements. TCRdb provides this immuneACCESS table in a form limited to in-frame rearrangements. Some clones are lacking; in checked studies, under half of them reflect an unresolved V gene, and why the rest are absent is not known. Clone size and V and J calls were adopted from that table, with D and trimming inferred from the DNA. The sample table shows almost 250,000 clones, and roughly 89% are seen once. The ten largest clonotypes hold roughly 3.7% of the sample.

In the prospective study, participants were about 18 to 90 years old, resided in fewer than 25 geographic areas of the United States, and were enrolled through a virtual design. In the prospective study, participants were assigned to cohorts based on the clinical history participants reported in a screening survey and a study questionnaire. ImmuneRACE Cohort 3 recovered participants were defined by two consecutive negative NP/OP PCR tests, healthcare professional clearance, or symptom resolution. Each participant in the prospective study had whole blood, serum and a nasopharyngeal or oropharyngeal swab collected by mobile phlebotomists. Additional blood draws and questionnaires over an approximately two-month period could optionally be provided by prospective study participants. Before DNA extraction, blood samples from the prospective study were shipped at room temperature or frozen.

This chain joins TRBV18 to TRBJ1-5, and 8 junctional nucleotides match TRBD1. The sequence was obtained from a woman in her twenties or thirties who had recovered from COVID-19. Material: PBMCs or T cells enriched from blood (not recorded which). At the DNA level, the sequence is TGTGCCAGCTCCCCGCAGGGGGCCCAGCCCCAGCATTTT. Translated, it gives CASSPQGAQPQHF.